The text below deals with one T cell receptor (beta chain). Antigen specificity is unknown. PCR involved 60 Vbeta and 13 Jbeta primers. The table came from immunoSEQ multiplex PCR; TCRdb's copy has only in-frame clones and leaves some out. The repertoire table contains about 67,000 clones. This CDR3 comprises 13 residues. Trimming took 10 bases from V and 8 from J, leaving 15 bases between them. The germline gives CDR1 MNHNS, CDR2 SASEGT. This specimen comes from a study of cytomegalovirus exposure and HLA in healthy donors. Study findings and constraints: The study recorded 164 TCR beta chains that were cytomegalovirus-associated. An analysis was carried out later, and it reportedly showed fewer N-insertions in an Asian-associated ancestry cluster than the approximately 700-donor mean.

The V and J genes are TRBV6-1 and TRBJ1-6, with D possibly matching TRBD1 (6 bases). The clonotype comes from a woman between 25 and 40 years old in good health and CMV-seronegative. The sample comprised PBMCs. CDR3 nucleotide sequence: TGTGCCACCAGGGGTGAGGCCTATTCACCCCTCCACTTT. It specifies CATRGEAYSPLHF.